The 14 T cell receptor beta chains listed next were all sequenced from one sample in a study of post-analysis software for immune sequencing data. Overall study findings and caveats: In patients, about 5 TRBV segments were more frequent than in controls, with TRBV5-6, TRBV5-1 and TRBV20-1 among them.

Included in the TCR beta cDNA libraries were unique molecular identifiers. Each CDR3 protein is one row after TCRdb ran MiXCR on the PCR reads. Here the sample spans some 450,000 distinct CDR3 sequences, approximately 45% being singletons. Their recognized antigens are unknown. The specimen sequenced was blood. These receptors were obtained from a girl between 10 and 17 years old with multiple sclerosis.

J is TRBJ1-2 and V is TRBV28; 7 bases line up with TRBD1. CDR1 and CDR2 from the germline V gene are MDHEN and SYDVKM. V lost 5 bases, J lost 6 bases, and 3 bases stayed unmatched. This CDR3 is built from 12 residues. The CDR3 is CASSDGQDGYTF. The CDR3 coding sequence is TGTGCCAGCAGTGATGGACAGGATGGCTACACCTTC.

This chain uses TRBV30 with TRBJ2-1; 8 positions agree with TRBD2. The CDR3 totals 15 residues. From germline, CDR1 is GTSNPN and CDR2 SVGIG (reference sequence). With 0 bases clipped from V and 3 bases from J, the junction kept 4 bases outside the gene matches. CDR3 sequence (DNA): TGTGCCTGGAGTGTACTCGGGAGGGACTACAATGAGCAGTTCTTC. It yields the protein CAWSVLGRDYNEQFF.

This chain's CDR3 is CASSATSGYNEQFF. As DNA, the CDR3 is TGTGCCAGCAGCGCGACTAGCGGGTACAATGAGCAGTTCTTC. The J gene is TRBJ2-1, the V gene TRBV9; 10 bases align to TRBD2. Germline CDR1 is SGDLS and CDR2 is YYNGEE. J gave up 4 bases and V 3 bases, and 1 base lay outside the gene matches. The CDR3 contains 14 residues.

This sequence joins TRBV7-3 and TRBJ1-2; 9 positions match TRBD1. The germline V gene has CDR1 SGHTA and CDR2 FQGTGA. The junction had 18 bases not matched to a gene; V was cut back by 3 bases and J by 10 bases. The CDR3 covers 17 residues. CDR3 nucleotides: TGTGCCAGCAGCTTCCTTCCGGGACAGGGCCCGCATTTTTTCTACACCTTC. It translates to CASSFLPGQGPHFFYTF.

The rearrangement uses TRBV4-3 and TRBJ2-3; 12 nucleotides line up with TRBD2. This CDR3 region has 16 residues. Germline V gene data show CDR1 as LGHNA and CDR2 as YSLEER. The ends lost 1 base at V and 4 bases at J; junction bases unmatched: 3. The CDR3 nucleotides read TGCGCCAGCAGCCAAGGACTAGCGGGAGTGGCAGATACGCAGTATTTT. It codes for CASSQGLAGVADTQYF.

The chain links TRBV5-1 to TRBJ2-1; a possible D gene is TRBD1 (5 bases). This CDR3 comprises 16 residues. The germline V and J ends were trimmed by 0 bases and 1 base, with 11 bases remaining between them. Germline V gene data show CDR1 as SGHRS and CDR2 as YFSETQ. For the CDR3, the DNA is TGCGCCAGCAGCTTGGTCCTGCAGGGATCCTACAATGAGCAGTTCTTC. It codes for CASSLVLQGSYNEQFF.

This clonotype was seen only a few times. This chain links TRBV20-1 with TRBJ2-5; D remains ambiguous. The V gene lost 0 bases and the J gene lost 4 bases, with 15 bases spanning the gap. Per germline, CDR1 DFQATT and CDR2 SNEGSKA (reference sequence). The CDR3 extends over 15 amino acids. CDR3 amino acids: CSARDLRDVAETQYF. CDR3 sequence (DNA): TGCAGTGCTAGAGATCTTAGGGATGTCGCAGAGACCCAGTACTTC.

This rearrangement joins TRBV28 to TRBJ2-1; 12 bases match TRBD2. CDR1 and CDR2 from the germline V gene are MDHEN and SYDVKM. This CDR3 has 14 residues. V trimming: 3 bases; J trimming: 15 bases; junction bases outside the gene matches: 9. The CDR3 coding sequence is TGTGCCAGCAGTTTCTCCCCTAGCGGGAGGGCGGGGTTCTTC. Its protein is CASSFSPSGRAGFF.

This clonotype was observed a handful of times. The chain is built from TRBV20-1 and TRBJ2-7; no reliable D call. Germline V gene sequence: CDR1 DFQATT, CDR2 SNEGSKA (reference sequence). The CDR3 covers 12 residues. With 2 bases removed from V and 0 bases from J, the gap between germline ends came to 5 bases. The CDR3 bases are TGCAGTGCTAGACAGGTCTCCTACGAGCAGTACTTC. It translates to CSARQVSYEQYF.

This clonotype was seen a handful of times. This chain joins TRBV6-1 and TRBJ1-2; no definite D call. This CDR3 is built from 14 residues. V dropped 6 bases and J dropped 0 bases, with 11 bases sitting between them. Germline values: CDR1 MNHNS, CDR2 SASEGT. The CDR3: CASSDRNSNYGYTF. The CDR3 nucleotides read TGTGCCAGCAGCGATAGAAACTCTAACTATGGCTACACCTTC.

The chain recombines TRBV14 with TRBJ2-1; D uncertain. The V gene lost 0 bases and the J gene lost 0 bases, with 9 bases spanning the gap. CDR3 length: 16 amino acids. Germline values: CDR1 SGHDN, CDR2 FVKESK. CDR3 bases: TGTGCCAGCAGCCAAGATGTAGGGCCCTCCTACAATGAGCAGTTCTTC. Amino acids: CASSQDVGPSYNEQFF. Complete variable domain (other parts from reference TRBV14 and TRBJ2-1): EAGVTQFPSHSVIEKGQTVTLRCDPISGHDNLYWYRRVMGKEIKFLLHFVKESKQDESGMPNNRFLAERTGGTYSTLKVQPAELEDSGVYFCASSQDVGPSYNEQFFGPGTRLTVL.

The chain recombines TRBV25-1 with TRBJ1-6; D is undetermined. Germline CDR1 reads MGHDK; CDR2 reads SYGVNS. V lost 4 bases and J 12 bases, leaving 10 bases between the germline ends. The CDR3 sequence is 12 residues long. The CDR3 loop reads CASSARGGPLHF. CDR3 nucleotide sequence: TGTGCCAGCAGTGCCCGGGGAGGACCCCTCCACTTT.

This sequence joins TRBV20-1 and TRBJ2-5; no reliable D call. CDR3 length equals 13 residues. CDR1 is DFQATT, CDR2 SNEGSKA, per germline (reference sequence). Trimming cost V 5 bases and J 0 bases, with 10 bases left between them. Written as DNA, the CDR3 is TGCAGTGCTGATCCGACGGACCAAGAGACCCAGTACTTC. It encodes CSADPTDQETQYF.

This clonotype was seen a handful of times. The chain joins TRBV12-3 or TRBV12-4 to TRBJ2-1, with D unresolved. With 3 bases removed from V and 6 bases from J, the gap between germline ends came to 12 bases. The CDR3 runs 14 residues. The CDR3 bases are TGTGCCAGCAGTTTTTCTTCGGCGCGCAATGAGCAGTTCTTC. It yields the protein CASSFSSARNEQFF.